The 29 T cell receptor beta chains below all came from one sample that was sequenced in a study of blood T cell repertoires in COVID-19. The repertoire was sequenced with immunoSEQ multiplex PCR; TCRdb's copy has only in-frame clones and lacks some. The table has around 150,000 clones, roughly 80% seen once. The sequencing input was peripheral blood. The receptors originated from a man in his fifties with acute or convalescent COVID-19.

This clone was found once. The rearrangement links TRBV20-1 to TRBJ2-7, with D maybe TRBD2 (5 bases). CDR3 length: 11 residues. Per germline, CDR1 DFQATT and CDR2 SNEGSKA (reference sequence). The V end lost 6 bases, the J end lost 5 bases, and 11 bases lay between the germline ends. The CDR3 DNA reads as TGCAGTGCCCAGAAGGGAGACGAGCAGTACTTC. As protein: CSAQKGDEQYF.

CDR3 loop: CASSQDRAEAFF. The DNA of the CDR3 is TGTGCCAGCAGCCAAGATCGGGCTGAAGCTTTCTTT. The chain links TRBV3-1 (or the pseudogene TRBV3-2) to TRBJ1-1; D gene uncertain. Germline V CDR1 and CDR2: LGHDT, YNNKEL (reference sequence). The CDR3 totals 12 residues. Trimming removed 0 bases from V and 6 bases from J, with 5 bases in between.

This chain uses TRBV14 with TRBJ1-6; D is perhaps TRBD1 (6 bases). With 2 bases removed from V and 9 bases from J, the gap between germline ends came to 11 bases. The CDR3 runs to 14 residues. Germline V gene lookup returns CDR1 SGHDN and CDR2 FVKESK. In DNA form, the CDR3 reads TGTGCCAGCAGCCAAACAGGGATGGCTTCACCCCTCCACTTT. The encoded protein is CASSQTGMASPLHF.

This chain connects TRBV18 to TRBJ1-1; D is perhaps TRBD1 (5 bases). This CDR3 region has 15 residues. The germline V gene has CDR1 KGHSH and CDR2 LQKENI. Trimming stripped 0 bases from V and 4 bases from J, with 12 bases between. The CDR3 DNA sequence: TGTGCCAGCTCACCACCCCAGGGAGGTGGCACTGAAGCTTTCTTT. Amino acids: CASSPPQGGGTEAFF.

CDR3 DNA sequence: TGTGCCAGCAGTATAATACAGGATCAGCCCCAGCATTTT. Protein sequence: CASSIIQDQPQHF. The rearrangement joins TRBV6-5 to TRBJ1-5, with a tentative D call TRBD1 (5 bases). Between the trimmed V and J ends, which lost 5 bases and 5 bases, there was a span of 10 bases. The CDR3 consists of 13 residues. Germline values: CDR1 MNHEY, CDR2 SVGAGI.

The CDR3 region is CTSSQGTTYEQYV. The CDR3 nucleotides read TGCACCAGCAGCCAAGGGACTACCTACGAGCAGTACGTC. The chain uses TRBV1 and TRBJ2-7; the table assigns TRBD2, which was not confirmed against the DNA. TRBV1 is recorded as a pseudogene. CDR3 length equals 13 residues.

The J gene is TRBJ2-7, the V gene TRBV7-8, with 7 bases matching TRBD1. CDR1 SGHVS and CDR2 FQNEAQ come from the germline V gene. The ends lost 1 base at V and 5 bases at J; junction bases unmatched: 2. This CDR3 region has 13 residues. The CDR3 loop reads CASSLGQGNEQYV. The CDR3, as DNA: TGTGCCAGCAGCTTAGGACAGGGTAACGAGCAGTACGTC.

The sample holds a few counts of this clone. The chain couples TRBV5-1 to TRBJ2-3, with D unclear. V was cut by 0 bases and J by 4 bases, with 12 bases left in between. This CDR3 is built from 15 residues. Germline lookup yields CDR1 SGHRS and CDR2 YFSETQ. The CDR3 reads CASSLEARGPDTQYF. CDR3 nucleotides: TGCGCCAGCAGCTTGGAGGCAAGAGGTCCAGATACGCAGTATTTT.

The J gene is TRBJ1-5, the V gene TRBV7-9, with TRBD1 as a possible D gene (5 bases). CDR3 length: 14 amino acids. CDR1 is SEHNR and CDR2 is FQNEAQ in the germline V gene (reference sequence). Trimming removed 5 bases at V and 3 bases at J, with 11 bases between. CDR3 region: CASSLRQYNQPQHF. In DNA form, the CDR3 reads TGTGCCAGCAGCCTTAGACAGTACAATCAGCCCCAGCATTTT.

V and J are TRBV2 and TRBJ1-5, with D perhaps TRBD1 (6 bases). V was trimmed by 6 bases and J by 0 bases, leaving 15 bases between them. CDR3 length equals 16 residues. Germline loops: CDR1 SNHLY, CDR2 FYNNEI. CDR3 nucleotide sequence: TGTGCCAGCAGGGATGTATGGACAGATAGCAATCAGCCCCAGCATTTT. The encoded protein is CASRDVWTDSNQPQHF.

This chain connects TRBV9 to TRBJ2-1; D is uncertain. Germline-derived CDR1 and CDR2 are SGDLS and YYNGEE. The CDR3 loop spans 14 amino acids. Trimming stripped 6 bases from V and 6 bases from J, with 16 bases between. CDR3 bases: TGTGCCAGCAAAGAACAGAATTCAGGCAATGAGCAGTTCTTC. This translates into CASKEQNSGNEQFF.

The chain links TRBV6-5 to TRBJ2-3; 7 positions agree with TRBD1. The CDR3 is 14 residues long. The germline gives CDR1 MNHEY, CDR2 SVGAGI. Trimming removed 10 bases from V and 3 bases from J; junction bases left unmatched: 10. CDR3: CATVKDRRTDTQYF. CDR3 coding DNA: TGTGCCACCGTGAAGGACAGGAGGACAGATACGCAGTATTTT.

This clone has just a few counts. The J gene is TRBJ2-1, the V gene TRBV6-6; D gene uncertain. Trimming took off 7 bases at V and 8 bases at J, with 12 bases between the two ends. Germline CDR1 is MNHNY and CDR2 is SVGAGI (reference sequence). The CDR3 has 12 residues. The CDR3 nucleotides read TGTGCCAGCACCGACTCCCGCGATGAGCAGTTCTTC. Amino acid sequence: CASTDSRDEQFF.

The chain combines TRBV5-4 with TRBJ2-5; 7 bases match TRBD1. V dropped 6 bases and J dropped 2; count of bases not matched to a gene: 4. The CDR3 is 13 amino acids. CDR1 and CDR2 from the germline V gene are SGHNT and YYREEE (reference sequence). CDR3 nucleotide sequence: TGTGCCAGCACCAGGACAGGACAAGAGACCCAGTACTTC. Amino acid sequence: CASTRTGQETQYF. The full variable domain, in which reference TRBV5-4 and TRBJ2-5 provide the parts outside the CDR3, is ETGVTQSPTHLIKTRGQQVTLRCSSQSGHNTVSWYQQALGQGPQFIFQYYREEENGRGNFPPRFSGLQFPNYSSELNVNALELDDSALYLCASTRTGQETQYFGPGTRLLVL.

This chain links TRBV7-8 with TRBJ2-3, with D possibly being TRBD1 (5 bases). V was cut by 4 bases and J by 3 bases, with 17 bases left in between. This CDR3 contains 16 residues. From germline, CDR1 is SGHVS and CDR2 FQNEAQ. The CDR3, as DNA: TGTGCCAGCAGCTGGGCCCTGGGGCTTTCTACAGATACGCAGTATTTT. Protein product: CASSWALGLSTDTQYF. The full variable domain, in which reference TRBV7-8 and TRBJ2-3 provide the parts outside the CDR3, is GAGVSQSPRYKVAKRGQDVALRCDPISGHVSLFWYQQALGQGPEFLTYFQNEAQLDKSGLPSDRFFAERPEGSVSTLKIQRTQQEDSAVYLCASSWALGLSTDTQYFGPGTRLTVL.

The table lists this clone with a count of one. CDR3 protein: CASSGGLGEKLFF. The CDR3 bases are TGTGCCAGTAGTGGAGGGTTGGGTGAAAAACTGTTTTTT. This sequence joins TRBV19 and TRBJ1-4, with D unresolved. The germline CDR1 and CDR2 sequences are LNHDA and SQIVND (reference sequence). This CDR3 region has 13 residues. V lost 5 bases and J 7 bases, leaving 11 bases between the germline ends.

This chain uses TRBV30 with TRBJ1-2; TRBD1 aligns across 8 bases. CDR3 length: 13 amino acids. Unmatched junction bases numbered 6, after V lost 1 base and J lost 8 bases. Germline CDR1 reads GTSNPN; CDR2 reads SVGIG (reference sequence). CDR3 DNA: TGTGCCTGGAGTGAGGGCAGGGGGCGCGGCTACACCTTC. Its protein product is CAWSEGRGRGYTF. The entire variable domain, with the rest obtained from reference TRBV30 and TRBJ1-2, is as follows: SQTIHQWPATLVQPVGSPLSLECTVEGTSNPNLYWYRQAAGRGLQLLFYSVGIGQISSEVPQNLSASRPQDRQFILSSKKLLLSDSGFYLCAWSEGRGRGYTFGSGTRLTVV.

The chain combines TRBV5-8 with TRBJ2-2, with 7 nucleotides matching TRBD1. Per germline, CDR1 SGHTS and CDR2 YDEGEE. V gave up 2 bases and J gave up 3 bases; unmatched junction bases: 7. There are 16 residues in the CDR3. The DNA of the CDR3 is TGTGCCAGCAGCTTAAATTTGGGACAGCACACCGGGGAGCTGTTTTTT. Translated, it gives CASSLNLGQHTGELFF.

The genes are TRBV2 and TRBJ2-3; TRBD2 aligns across 7 bases. The CDR3 totals 15 residues. The germline CDR1 and CDR2 sequences are SNHLY and FYNNEI. The V segment lost 6 bases and the J segment 0 bases; nucleotides outside the gene matches: 6. CDR3 nucleotide sequence: TGTGCCAGCAGCGCGGGCGGGGGTAGCACAGATACGCAGTATTTT. Residues: CASSAGGGSTDTQYF.

CDR3 amino acids: CASSFSGYGTEAFF. CDR3 nucleotides: TGTGCCAGCAGCTTCTCAGGGTACGGCACTGAAGCTTTCTTT. The chain joins TRBV7-8 to TRBJ1-1; D is perhaps TRBD1 (5 bases). V dropped 3 bases and J dropped 4 bases, with 12 bases sitting between them. The CDR3 is 14 residues long. CDR1 and CDR2 (germline): SGHVS, FQNEAQ.

V usage is TRBV7-2 and J usage is TRBJ2-7; a weak D match, TRBD1 (6 bases). This CDR3 contains 14 residues. V gave up 5 bases and J gave up 2 bases, with 13 bases separating them. Germline CDR1 SGHTA, CDR2 FQGNSA. CDR3 DNA sequence: TGTGCCAGCAGCCCCTCGGACAGACCCTACGAGCAGTACGTC. The encoded protein is CASSPSDRPYEQYV.

This chain uses TRBV9 with TRBJ2-3; 11 bases map to TRBD1. The trim removed 3 bases at V and 4 bases at J, leaving 10 bases unmatched. This CDR3 has 17 residues. Germline V gene lookup returns CDR1 SGDLS and CDR2 YYNGEE. CDR3 protein: CASSGPWDRGRADTQYF. In DNA form, the CDR3 reads TGTGCCAGCAGCGGACCTTGGGACAGGGGGAGGGCAGATACGCAGTATTTT.

This clone was seen only once. The V and J genes are TRBV6-5 and TRBJ2-7, with 9 bases that match TRBD2. In germline, CDR1 is MNHEY, CDR2 SVGAGI. This CDR3 comprises 14 residues. Losses at the gene ends were 8 bases for V and 6 bases for J; bases not matched to a gene: 11. The chain's CDR3 is CASCKGTSTGEQYV. The CDR3 coding sequence is TGTGCCAGCTGTAAGGGGACTAGCACAGGCGAGCAGTACGTC.

The rearrangement links TRBV7-2 to TRBJ1-1; possible D gene TRBD1, 6 bases. Germline CDR1 is SGHTA and CDR2 is FQGNSA. The CDR3 consists of 14 residues. V was clipped by 1 base and J by 5 bases, with 11 bases between them. The CDR3 reads CASSLVQRGTEAFF. The CDR3 DNA reads TGTGCCAGCAGCTTAGTACAGAGGGGGACTGAAGCTTTCTTT.

The chain has TRBV30 and TRBJ1-1; 9 nucleotides agree with TRBD1. V lost 3 bases and J lost 0; bases outside the gene matches: 2. The CDR3 sequence is 14 residues long. In germline, CDR1 is GTSNPN, CDR2 SVGIG (reference sequence). CDR3 in amino acids: CAWRGTGMNTEAFF. The CDR3 nucleotides read TGTGCCTGGAGGGGGACAGGGATGAACACTGAAGCTTTCTTT.

This chain connects TRBV24-1 to TRBJ2-5, with D perhaps matching TRBD1 (6 bases). CDR1 is KGHDR, CDR2 SFDVKD, per germline. V lost 3 bases to trimming and J lost 4 bases, with 14 bases between them. CDR3 size: 15 residues. The DNA of the CDR3 is TGTGCCACCAGTGATACCCCAGGGGTGGGAGAGACCCAGTACTTC. Translated: CATSDTPGVGETQYF.

The chain has TRBV5-1 and TRBJ2-2; D is undetermined. Germline CDR1 and CDR2: SGHRS and YFSETQ. Between the trimmed V and J ends, which lost 0 bases and 6 bases, there was a span of 9 bases. The CDR3 length is 14 residues. CDR3 protein: CASSLGVRAGELFF. Here the CDR3 DNA reads TGCGCCAGCAGCTTGGGGGTCCGGGCCGGGGAGCTGTTTTTT. The variable domain in full, completed from reference TRBV5-1 and TRBJ2-2, reads KAGVTQTPRYLIKTRGQQVTLSCSPISGHRSVSWYQQTPGQGLQFLFEYFSETQRNKGNFPGRFSGRQFSNSRSEMNVSTLELGDSALYLCASSLGVRAGELFFGEGSRLTVL.

The V call is TRBV6-1, the J call TRBJ1-3; 7 bases agree with TRBD1. V shed 2 bases, J shed 4 bases, and the junction held 5 bases outside the gene matches. Germline V gives CDR1 MNHNS, CDR2 SASEGT. CDR3 size: 15 residues. Written as DNA, the CDR3 is TGTGCCAGCAGTGAAAAGGGCAGGGGGGGAAACACCATATATTTT. Its translation is CASSEKGRGGNTIYF.

Only one count was recorded for this clone. The rearrangement uses TRBV5-1 and TRBJ2-1, with TRBD1 matching over 9 bases. The germline V gene encodes CDR1 SGHRS and CDR2 YFSETQ. V trimming: 4 bases; J trimming: 7 bases; junction bases outside the gene matches: 9. The CDR3 has 15 residues. CDR3 bases: TGCGCCAGCAGCAAGGGACAGGGAGGAGGGAATGAGCAGTTCTTC. As protein: CASSKGQGGGNEQFF.